Listed below are T cell receptor beta chains from one sample, sequenced in a study of blood T cell repertoires in COVID-19. The data were produced by immunoSEQ multiplex PCR, yet TCRdb's version contains in-frame clones alone and is incomplete. The sample contains 250,000 or so clones, approximately 86% of which appear only once. The sample was peripheral blood. The receptor set was obtained from a man between 35 and 55 years old with active or convalescent COVID-19. CDR3s include the opening cysteine and the closing phenylalanine or tryptophan. Fields, in order: V gene, clone size, J gene, D gene, CDR3 DNA, CDR3 protein. The D gene is left open where the match is weak. Clone size is given for some rows only: seen once, a few or many times, or a class if the clone is expanded.

TRBV11-2	.	TRBJ2-3	.	TGTGCCAGCAGCATTCCGGGTCCGTCGGCAGATACGCAGTATTTT	CASSIPGPSADTQYF
TRBV5-1	.	TRBJ1-5	TRBD1	TGCGCCAGCAGCCCTGGGACAGGCTCGAGGCAGCCCCAGCATTTT	CASSPGTGSRQPQHF
TRBV18	.	TRBJ1-1	.	TGTGCCAGCTCACCACCGGCCGGGTTCTATGACACTGAAGCTTTCTTT	CASSPPAGFYDTEAFF
TRBV3-1/TRBV3-2	.	TRBJ1-2	.	TGTGCCAGCAGCCACGGGGCGGGAGGCTACACCTTC	CASSHGAGGYTF
TRBV23-1	.	TRBJ1-4	TRBD1	TGCGCCAGCAGCAGGACAGGGGGTCGGGAAAAACTGTTTTTT	CASSRTGGREKLFF
TRBV6-1	.	TRBJ1-5	TRBD1	TGTGCCAGCAGTGAAGTGATTCGGACAGGGGATCAGCCCCAGCATTTT	CASSEVIRTGDQPQHF
TRBV7-9	few	TRBJ2-3	.	TGTGCCACAGCGGTGCGGGATCAGACAGATACGCAGTATTTT	CATAVRDQTDTQYF
TRBV10-2	.	TRBJ2-3	TRBD1	TGCGCCAGCGGAACGACAGGGGGTGGCACAGATACGCAGTATTTT	CASGTTGGGTDTQYF
TRBV24-1	.	TRBJ1-2	TRBD1	TGTGCCACCAGTCAGGGGGGCGGCTACACCTTC	CATSQGGGYTF
TRBV5-5	.	TRBJ1-5	.	TGTGCCAGCAGCTCCTCAGGGGCCGACAATCAGCCCCAGCATTTT	CASSSSGADNQPQHF
TRBV2	.	TRBJ2-7	TRBD1	TGTGCCACCGGACAGGGGTACGAGCAGTACTTC	CATGQGYEQYF
TRBV27	.	TRBJ1-3	.	TGTGCCAGCAGTTCACAGGGCTCTGGAAACACCATATATTTT	CASSSQGSGNTIYF
TRBV10-1	once	TRBJ1-1	.	TGCGCCAGCACAGGGTTGAACACTGAAGCTTTCTTT	CASTGLNTEAFF
TRBV7-3	.	TRBJ1-1	.	TGTGCCAGCAGCTTATACGGATTGCGGGGGGTCACTGAAGCTTTCTTT	CASSLYGLRGVTEAFF
TRBV11-2	.	TRBJ2-3	TRBD2	TGTGCCAGCAGCTTAGGGGGGAGGGCGAGCACAGATACGCAGTATTTT	CASSLGGRASTDTQYF
TRBV11-3	.	TRBJ2-3	TRBD2	TGTGCCAGCAGCTCTGGACTAGCGGGTGGCACAGATACGCAGTATTTT	CASSSGLAGGTDTQYF
TRBV6-5	.	TRBJ2-2	TRBD2	TGTGCCAGCAGAGGTTCTAGCGGAGAAACCGGGGAGCTGTTTTTT	CASRGSSGETGELFF
TRBV6-5	.	TRBJ2-7	.	TGTGCCAGCGGGGGCCCCCTGGGTAACGAGCAGTACTTC	CASGGPLGNEQYF
TRBV3-1/TRBV3-2	.	TRBJ1-5	.	TGTGCCAGCAGCCAGTCGACAGGAGGTCAGCCCCAGCATTTT	CASSQSTGGQPQHF
TRBV27	.	TRBJ2-6	.	TGTGCCAGCAGTTTCAGCTCTGGGGCCAACGTCCTGACTTTC	CASSFSSGANVLTF
TRBV3-1/TRBV3-2	.	TRBJ2-7	.	TGTGCCAGCAGCCAAGTTGGGGGGACGTCGAGCGAGCAGTACTTC	CASSQVGGTSSEQYF
TRBV6-1	.	TRBJ1-5	.	TGTGCCAGCAGTGCAAGGCAGCCTGGGCTTTATAGCAATCAGCCCCAGCATTTT	CASSARQPGLYSNQPQHF
TRBV24-1	.	TRBJ1-3	.	TGTGCCACCAGTGACCGTAGCAACTCTGGAAACACCATATATTTT	CATSDRSNSGNTIYF
TRBV5-1	.	TRBJ1-4	.	TGCGCCAGCAGCTTTGGCCGGGGAAATGAAAAACTGTTTTTT	CASSFGRGNEKLFF
TRBV3-1/TRBV3-2	.	TRBJ2-7	TRBD2	TGTGCCAGCAGCCGAGCGGGGGGCCTCTACGAGCAGTACTTC	CASSRAGGLYEQYF
TRBV7-6	once	TRBJ2-7	.	TGTGCCAGCAGCGTCGCGGCCTCCTACGAGCAGTACTTC	CASSVAASYEQYF
TRBV7-2	.	TRBJ1-1	.	TGTGCCAGCAGCTCCCTCGTGGGGGGCACTGAAGCTTTCTTT	CASSSLVGGTEAFF
TRBV11-1	.	TRBJ1-1	.	TGTGCCAGCAGCTTAAGGAGGGGGGGGACTGAAGCTTTCTTT	CASSLRRGGTEAFF
TRBV10-2	few	TRBJ1-5	.	TGCGCCAGCAGTGAGCAGGGGAATCAGCCCCAGCATTTT	CASSEQGNQPQHF
TRBV21-1	.	TRBJ2-1	.	TGTGCCAGCAGCTTCAGATCGTCGGACAGGTCAGGAAACGCGTTCTTC	CASSFRSSDRSGNAFF
TRBV30	.	TRBJ2-1	TRBD2	TGTGCCTGGACCTCACGGGGGGGCTCCTACAATGAGCAGTTCTTC	CAWTSRGGSYNEQFF
TRBV7-9	.	TRBJ1-5	.	TGTGCCAGCAGCCCGAGCGTCGGCACAGGGCAGCCCCAGCATTTT	CASSPSVGTGQPQHF
TRBV5-4	.	TRBJ2-2	TRBD2	TGTGCCAGCAGCCCGGGAGGGCTGTATACGAACACCGGGGAGCTGTTTTTT	CASSPGGLYTNTGELFF
TRBV5-1	.	TRBJ1-5	.	TGCGCCAGCAGCTTGGCCCCAGGGTACGTCAATCAGCCCCAGCATTTT	CASSLAPGYVNQPQHF
TRBV5-5	.	TRBJ1-1	.	TGTGCCAGCAACCCACAGGCGAACACTGAAGCTTTCTTT	CASNPQANTEAFF
TRBV6-5	.	TRBJ1-2	TRBD1	TGTGCCAGCAGTCCCGGGACAGTTTATGGCTACACCTTC	CASSPGTVYGYTF
TRBV4-2	.	TRBJ2-1	TRBD2	TGTGCCAGCAGCCAAGCGTTAGGACTAGCGGGCTCAGACAATGAGCAGTTCTTC	CASSQALGLAGSDNEQFF
TRBV2	.	TRBJ1-5	TRBD1	TGTGCCAGTGGGACAGACAATCAGCCCCAGCATTTT	CASGTDNQPQHF
TRBV6-5	.	TRBJ1-1	.	TGTGCCACCCAGCAGGGGCTAGGGACTGAAGCTTTCTTT	CATQQGLGTEAFF